The source of this T cell receptor beta chain is a study of PD-1 blockade in classical Hodgkin lymphoma. Regarding the study as a whole: Diminished baseline TCR diversity has been reported in newly diagnosed patients relative to healthy donors. Repertoires differed for reasons still undefined, possibly disease activity or prior therapy. The study found that TCR diversity rose significantly by C4D1 in CD4+ but not CD8+ cells.

Clones were sequenced by immunoSEQ multiplex PCR, and TCRdb holds only the in-frame ones, with some missing. The data contain roughly 100,000 clones, around 80% of them seen just once; the ten biggest clones take up over 7.5%. Time point noted: cycle 4 day 1 (C4D1), after less than 7 weeks of nivolumab. All trial patients relapsed after autologous stem cell transplantation. To note about this clone: What it binds is unknown.

This CDR3 has 18 residues. V lost 4 bases to trimming and J lost 4 bases; unmatched junction nucleotides: 13. Per the germline V gene, CDR1 is MGHRA and CDR2 is YSYEKL. The sample in question was peripheral blood mononuclear cells (PBMCs), obtained before the fourth cycle of nivolumab. This sequence originates from a human donor with classical Hodgkin lymphoma. The V gene is TRBV4-1, the J gene TRBJ2-2; TRBD1 agrees at 9 bases. CDR3 coding DNA: TGCGCCAGCAGCCGTAAACCGGGACAGGGTTATGGCACCGGGGAGCTGTTTTTT. It encodes CASSRKPGQGYGTGELFF.